The entry below gives a single T cell receptor (beta chain) sequence along with its context. The antigen it binds to is not known. Base qualities are missing; no much larger clone stands one base away. V is pared back by 1 base and J by 2 bases, with 18 bases lying between the germline termini. Including cysteine and phenylalanine, the CDR3 has 18 amino acids. Just the 54-base CDR3 DNA is kept, in frame starting at base 1. Per the germline V gene, LGHNA is the CDR1 and YNFKEQ is the CDR2. Libraries came from 5' RACE. The sequencing machine was an Illumina HiSeq 2500. The second PCR ran for roughly 7 to 12 cycles and used a J-beta primer mix along with a sample-barcoded 5' primer. Each TCR beta cDNA molecule received a unique molecular identifier from a template-switch 5' adaptor carrying 12 random nucleotides. Each sample yielded at least 3 million CDR3-containing paired-end reads. All of the RNA was converted into first-strand cDNA using the Mint cDNA synthesis kit, with a TRBC-specific oligonucleotide serving as the primer. Following uracil-DNA glycosylase treatment, a first 18-cycle PCR with universal primers M1SS and BC2_uni_R was performed on all cDNA. The paper's processing steps were these. For normalization, 1 million high-quality reads were randomly selected from each sample, with every read carrying a distinct molecular identifier. Instead of being binned into consensus sequences, reads that shared molecular identifiers were thrown out. MiTCR, run with a Q25 quality threshold and the strictest error-elimination algorithm, handled CDR3 identification, clonotype clustering and error correction. A nonparametric unseen species model with Euler transformation was used to estimate a lower bound on total TCR beta diversity. The public reads were run again by TCRdb, first through fastp at Q25 and then through MiXCR, and only productive beta chains were kept. Each CDR3 protein appears once, grouped with its most common genes and DNA. The V and J calls were not made by the authors but by TCRdb's processing. The table for this sample lists about 510,000 distinct CDR3 sequences; about 26% of them were counted only once. Approximately 4% of the sample rests with the top ten.

Systemically healthy Caucasian individuals from Russia, around 39 in total and aged about 6 to 90 years, were included as donors. Around 9.9 milliliters of peripheral blood were collected from each donor into EDTA-treated Vacutainer tubes. Ficoll-Paque density-gradient centrifugation was used to isolate PBMCs, with at least 7 million per sample. Total RNA was extracted from PBMCs with Trizol reagent, with at least 6 micrograms obtained per sample. For every donor, flow cytometry on a PBMC aliquot measured the percentage of naive CD45RAhigh/CD27high T cells. These data are taken from a study of blood T cells in healthy people across ages (dated by TCRdb to the mid-2010s). Regarding the complete study: Template switching captured roughly one uniquely barcoded TCR beta cDNA molecule per two T cells in model experiments. The study measured age-related changes in TCR beta repertoire diversity using deep sequencing normalized with unique cDNA molecular identifiers. The donors were divided into four age groups: young (average around 16 years), middle-aged (approximately 42), aged (approximately 62) and long-lived (around 80). The study analyzed two additional independent replicas of 1 million unique cDNA reads from the same blood draw for two donors, one aged 18 to 29 and one aged 80 or older.

Overall study results and their limits: Total diversity estimates from one million sequenced T cells were considered lower bounds and underestimates. The long-lived group showed more naive CD4+ T cells, fewer expanded clones and increased TCR diversity than the aged group, suggesting age selection. Donor CMV infection status was unknown, potentially confounding age-related changes in expanded clonotypes. Conclusive comparison of naive and antigen-experienced compartments was prevented by the profiling of bulk unsorted PBMCs. The percentage of naive T cells measured by flow cytometry correlated strongly with observed TCR beta diversity. Observed TCR beta diversity per million T cells fell roughly linearly with age, and a significant reduction was already apparent by age roughly 40.

These data were likewise used in another study, on T cells of mothers and their children. Drawing on the second study: Nine systemically healthy Caucasian individuals, comprising three mothers and their six children, were included as donors. cDNA synthesis consumed the entire amount of extracted RNA, loaded at approximately 1.6 ug RNA in each 15 ul reaction. Sample barcodes and 2-4 random nucleotides were added via the M1S primer in the second PCR. Over 8.5 million TCR beta CDR3 reads were obtained for each mother, and 2.5 million to 3.5 million reads were obtained for each child. In both related and unrelated pairs, thymic selection shapes the output of TCR recombination in a similar way, with inherited differences having only a minor effect. Normalized repertoire overlap was always slightly but never significantly higher in related than unrelated mother-child pairs. With a sensitivity of approximately 92 clones per million clonotypes, no persistent microchimeric T cell clones were detected. In the study, deep NGS was used to compare the TCR beta repertoires of mothers and children, and features distinguishing related mother-child pairs from unrelated individuals were sought. On average, the children were roughly 11 +/- 4 years old, while the mothers were approximately 41 +/- 4 years old. After adapter ligation with NEBNext reagents, the libraries were sequenced on Illumina HiSeq 2000 with 100+100 nt paired-end reads. To avoid cross-contamination, the mother libraries and the child libraries were prepared a month apart and sequenced in separate runs. For each donor, between 500,000 and 2,000,000 distinct TCR beta clonotypes were identified. Naive TCR beta clonotypes were estimated from low-frequency clonotypes matched to each donor's FACS-determined naive share, without sorting.

The chain is encoded by TRBV4-2 joined to TRBJ2-1, with the identity of the D gene unclear. This clonotype originated in a boy between 2 and 10 years old in good health. The sequenced sample was blood. The sequenced DNA: TGTGCCAGCAGCCAAGGGGATATTCGCGATCGCGCCTACAATGAGCAGTTCTTC. Its amino acids are CASSQGDIRDRAYNEQFF.